These 29 T cell receptor beta chains share one sample of origin, sequenced in a study of blood T cells in healthy people across ages. The second PCR ran roughly 7 to 11 cycles with a sample-barcoded 5' primer and J-beta primers. TCRdb called the 5' RACE reads again in MiXCR, with one record for every CDR3 protein. The sample includes about 1,400,000 distinct CDR3 sequences, about 40% of them seen just once. Sequencing used blood. These receptors all stem from a woman aged 18-29 years in good health.

The chain recombines TRBV6-5 with TRBJ2-1, with D possibly being TRBD2 (5 bases). CDR1 is MNHEY and CDR2 is SVGAGI in the germline V gene. The CDR3 totals 15 residues. V lost 5 bases, J lost 2 bases, and 13 bases lay in between. CDR3 in amino acids: CASSEGTPPYNEQFF. The CDR3 DNA reads TGTGCCAGCAGTGAGGGTACCCCCCCCTACAATGAGCAGTTCTTC.

This chain joins TRBV30 and TRBJ2-4, with D maybe TRBD2 (5 bases). The germline V gene encodes CDR1 GTSNPN and CDR2 SVGIG (reference sequence). This CDR3 comprises 14 residues. Trimming pared 7 bases from V and 7 bases from J, leaving 20 bases between. The CDR3, as DNA: TGTGCCTTGATTGACGGCCTCCCGGGGAACATTCAGTACTTC. Translated, it gives CALIDGLPGNIQYF.

This chain uses TRBV7-2 with TRBJ1-1; D gene ambiguous. With 5 bases removed from V and 4 bases from J, the gap between germline ends came to 14 bases. The germline V gene encodes CDR1 SGHTA and CDR2 FQGNSA. This CDR3 region has 14 residues. This CDR3 reads CASSTNSGFTEAFF. DNA for the CDR3: TGTGCCAGCAGCACTAATTCGGGTTTCACTGAAGCTTTCTTT.

This clonotype was counted ten times or more. This rearrangement joins TRBV28 to TRBJ2-1; maybe TRBD1 (6 bases). The V and J ends lost 7 bases and 0 bases respectively, with 13 bases between them. This CDR3 comprises 15 residues. Germline lookup yields CDR1 MDHEN and CDR2 SYDVKM. CDR3 sequence: CASNPGASSYNEQFF. As DNA, the CDR3 is TGTGCCAGCAATCCAGGGGCAAGCTCCTACAATGAGCAGTTCTTC.

A few counts support this clonotype. The V call is TRBV12-5, the J call TRBJ2-4; 14 nucleotides agree with TRBD2. CDR1 is LGHNT and CDR2 is FRNRAP in the germline V gene. J gave up 8 bases and V 2 bases, and 8 bases lay outside the gene matches. The CDR3 runs to 17 residues. The CDR3 reads CASGLSSTSGRADIQYF. DNA for the CDR3: TGTGCTAGTGGTTTGTCGTCGACTAGCGGGAGGGCCGACATTCAGTACTTC.

V usage is TRBV10-3 and J usage is TRBJ2-5; D is possibly TRBD1 or TRBD2 (5 bases each). The germline V gene encodes CDR1 ENHRY and CDR2 SYGVKD. V was trimmed by 11 bases and J by 1 base, leaving 17 bases between them. The CDR3 totals 14 residues. The DNA for the CDR3 is TGTGCCCCCCGCGACCGGGGCAGCCAAGAGACCCAGTACTTC. Translation gives CAPRDRGSQETQYF.

V and J are TRBV29-1 and TRBJ2-1; D unclear. Germline V gene sequence: CDR1 SQVTM, CDR2 ANQGSEA. V dropped 5 bases and J dropped 3 bases, with 5 bases sitting between them. This CDR3 contains 11 residues. In nucleotides, the CDR3 is TGCAGCGTTACAGTCTACAATGAGCAGTTCTTC. Protein product: CSVTVYNEQFF.

The chain joins TRBV9 to TRBJ2-1; 7 bases agree with TRBD2. Germline V lookup: CDR1 SGDLS, CDR2 YYNGEE. This CDR3 is built from 15 residues. Trimming at V came to 0 bases and at J to 10 bases, leaving 10 bases not matched to a gene. The DNA for the CDR3 is TGTGCCAGCAGCGTAGGGTCCAGCGGGGTGGGGGAGCAGTTCTTC. Its translation: CASSVGSSGVGEQFF.

This clonotype was found a few times. The chain has TRBV12-3 or TRBV12-4 and TRBJ1-5, with D tentatively TRBD1 (6 bases). The V gene lost 6 bases and the J gene lost 9 bases, with 18 bases spanning the gap. The CDR3 covers 14 residues. CDR3 amino acids: CASSPQGPGGPQHF. CDR3 sequence (DNA): TGTGCCAGCAGCCCTCAGGGGCCCGGGGGGCCCCAGCATTTT.

The sample holds a few counts of this clonotype. CDR3 sequence reads: CSAQGQGSDEQYF. CDR3 bases: TGCAGTGCACAGGGACAGGGGAGCGACGAGCAGTACTTC. This chain uses TRBV20-1 with TRBJ2-7, with 10 positions matching TRBD1. V gave up 6 bases and J gave up 5 bases; unmatched junction bases: 7. Germline CDR1 DFQATT, CDR2 SNEGSKA (reference sequence). The CDR3 is 13 residues long.

In its sample, this clonotype was seen a few times. The rearrangement uses TRBV10-3 and TRBJ2-5, with TRBD2 identical over 10 bases. V trimming: 10 bases; J trimming: 3 bases; junction bases outside the gene matches: 11. CDR1 ENHRY and CDR2 SYGVKD come from the germline V gene. CDR3 length: 15 residues. The CDR3 loop reads CATSGGLAGEETQYF. The DNA of the CDR3 is TGTGCCACGTCGGGGGGGCTAGCGGGAGAAGAGACCCAGTACTTC.

The chain is built from TRBV18 and TRBJ1-2; D unclear. Germline assignment: CDR1 KGHSH and CDR2 LQKENI. The CDR3 length is 12 residues. V was clipped by 9 bases and J by 11 bases, with 19 bases between them. DNA of the CDR3: TGTGCCAGTTTTCGGCCCGGTCAGGTGTACACCTTC. Translating gives CASFRPGQVYTF.

This chain links TRBV5-6 with TRBJ2-4; TRBD2 matches 7 bases. The end of the DNA fits TRBJ2-7 better, so the J call may be wrong. This CDR3 is 16 amino acids long. Germline assignment: CDR1 SGHDT and CDR2 YYEEEE. CDR3 protein: CASSLPLGGSFYEQYF. The CDR3 region has the DNA TGTGCCAGCAGCTTGCCCCTAGGCGGGAGTTTTTACGAGCAGTACTTC.

The chain has TRBV5-5 and TRBJ2-4; 7 positions match TRBD2. V shed 4 bases, J shed 7 bases, and the junction held 11 bases outside the gene matches. Germline-derived CDR1 and CDR2 are SGHKS and YYEKEE (reference sequence). There are 15 residues in the CDR3. The CDR3 nucleotides read TGTGCCAGCAGCCCCTTCAGCGGGATGGAGAACATTCAGTACTTC. Translating gives CASSPFSGMENIQYF. Full variable domain (outside the CDR3, taken from reference TRBV5-5 and TRBJ2-4): DAGVTQSPTHLIKTRGQQVTLRCSPISGHKSVSWYQQVLGQGPQFIFQYYEKEERGRGNFPDRFSARQFPNYSSELNVNALLLGDSALYLCASSPFSGMENIQYFGAGTRLSVL.

The CDR3 is CATQQIGVGGYTF. The CDR3 DNA reads TGTGCCACTCAACAGATCGGCGTAGGGGGCTACACCTTC. The gene calls are TRBV7-8 and TRBJ1-2; no firm D call. This CDR3 contains 13 residues. Trimming pared 10 bases from V and 8 bases from J, leaving 20 bases between. Per germline, CDR1 SGHVS and CDR2 FQNEAQ.

Only a few counts were recorded for this clonotype. The chain recombines TRBV6-6 with TRBJ2-1, with 13 bases matching TRBD2. Trimming cost V 7 bases and J 8 bases; bases outside gene matches: 8. The length of the CDR3 is 15 residues. The germline V gene encodes CDR1 MNHNY and CDR2 SVGAGI (reference sequence). Here the CDR3 DNA reads TGTGCCAGCACCCTCACCGGGACTAGCGGGGATGAGCAGTTCTTC. Residues: CASTLTGTSGDEQFF.

The V call is TRBV3-1, the J call TRBJ1-1, with D unclear. The CDR3 has 16 residues. V dropped 0 bases and J dropped 3 bases, with 14 bases sitting between them. From germline, CDR1 is LGHDT and CDR2 YNNKEL (reference sequence). CDR3 in DNA: TGTGCCAGCAGCCAAGAGCTCTCCGCAACCGACACTGAAGCTTTCTTT. Residues: CASSQELSATDTEAFF.

This chain joins TRBV15 and TRBJ1-2; D perhaps matches TRBD1 (5 bases). The CDR3 length is 16 residues. CDR1 and CDR2 (germline): LNHNV, YYDKDF (reference sequence). Trimming shortened V by 0 bases and J by 7 bases, and 18 bases separated the two germline ends. The CDR3 sequence is CATSRDAAQGAGGYTF. The CDR3, as DNA: TGTGCCACCAGCAGAGATGCGGCGCAGGGCGCGGGTGGCTACACCTTC.

This clonotype was recorded a few times. The chain employs TRBV5-1 and TRBJ2-7; TRBD1 is a possible D gene (5 bases). V lost 6 bases to trimming and J lost 7 bases, with 11 bases between them. The CDR3 runs 11 residues. Germline V lookup: CDR1 SGHRS, CDR2 YFSETQ. The CDR3 loop reads CASIGHNEQYF. In DNA, the CDR3 is TGCGCCAGCATTGGACACAATGAGCAGTACTTC.

This clonotype has more than one count but fewer than ten. The chain recombines TRBV7-2 with TRBJ2-3; D assignment may be TRBD1 or TRBD2 (6 bases each). Trimming took 5 bases from V and 10 from J, leaving 22 bases between them. Germline lookup yields CDR1 SGHTA and CDR2 FQGNSA. The CDR3 sequence is 15 residues long. The CDR3 DNA sequence: TGTGCCAGCAGCACCCGGGACTTAGGGGGTGCGGCGCAGTATTTT. Protein product: CASSTRDLGGAAQYF.

This clonotype was seen many times. The chain couples TRBV7-2 to TRBJ2-1, with 8 bases identical to TRBD2. CDR1 is SGHTA and CDR2 is FQGNSA in the germline V gene. CDR3 length equals 13 residues. The V segment lost 4 bases and the J segment 6 bases; nucleotides outside the gene matches: 2. DNA of the CDR3: TGTGCCAGCAGCTCTCGGGGGGGCAATGAGCAGTTCTTC. It encodes CASSSRGGNEQFF.

In the case of this clonotype: One end of the junction fails to match germline, which may point to a read error. The chain uses TRBV27 and TRBJ2-3; D might be TRBD1 or TRBD2, each matching 5 bases. Germline values: CDR1 MNHEY, CDR2 SMNVEV (reference sequence). This CDR3 comprises 14 residues. Written as DNA, the CDR3 is TGTGCCAGCATTTTAGTCTTAGAGGGGGATACGCAGTATTTT. Protein: CASILVLEGDTQYF.

This clonotype turned up a few times. The V and J genes are TRBV12-3 or TRBV12-4 and TRBJ2-3, with 9 bases aligning to TRBD2. Germline trimming cut 2 bases from V and 0 bases from J; bases unmatched to any gene: 6. There are 17 residues in the CDR3. The CDR3 DNA follows: TGTGCCAGCAGTTTAAGGGCTAGCGGGGAAAGCACAGATACGCAGTATTTT. As protein: CASSLRASGESTDTQYF.

V is TRBV5-1 and J is TRBJ2-1, with 11 bases lining up with TRBD1. The CDR3 length is 14 residues. Germline V gene lookup returns CDR1 SGHRS and CDR2 YFSETQ. The trim removed 4 bases at V and 5 bases at J, leaving 2 bases unmatched. The CDR3 coding sequence is TGCGCCAGCAGCAAGGGACAGGGGGACAATGAGCAGTTCTTC. This translates into CASSKGQGDNEQFF.

This clonotype was detected only a few times. The V and J genes are TRBV3-1 and TRBJ2-1; D not certain. V was cut by 0 bases and J by 5 bases, with 17 bases left in between. This CDR3 is 17 amino acids long. The germline CDR1 and CDR2 sequences are LGHDT and YNNKEL (reference sequence). The CDR3 loop is CASSQDYGGDRNNEQFF. CDR3 DNA: TGTGCCAGCAGCCAAGATTACGGTGGAGACCGGAACAATGAGCAGTTCTTC.

The CDR3 nucleotides read TGTGCCAGCACTCGGACAGGGACGTCCAGTGAGCAGTTCTTC. The encoded protein is CASTRTGTSSEQFF. The chain couples TRBV12-3 or TRBV12-4 to TRBJ2-1; 8 bases agree with TRBD1. This CDR3 region has 14 residues. The J segment lost 9 bases and the V segment lost 7 bases, leaving 11 bases of the junction unmatched.

This clonotype was found a few times. The chain employs TRBV7-8 and TRBJ1-1; D possibly corresponds to TRBD1 (6 bases). CDR1 is SGHVS, CDR2 FQNEAQ, per germline. This CDR3 region has 15 residues. V was clipped by 5 bases and J by 5 bases, with 18 bases between them. As DNA, the CDR3 is TGTGCCAGCAGCCGAGCGGGGGCCACCCCAACTGAAGCTTTCTTT. Protein sequence: CASSRAGATPTEAFF.

This clonotype was detected a few times. This chain joins TRBV20-1 and TRBJ2-7, with 7 nucleotides matching TRBD1. The length of the CDR3 is 14 residues. Germline V CDR1 and CDR2: DFQATT, SNEGSKA (reference sequence). The V and J ends lost 7 bases and 0 bases, in that order; junction bases with no gene match: 9. CDR3 coding DNA: TGCAGTGGCAGGGGGACAATCAGCTCCTACGAGCAGTACTTC. Encoded protein: CSGRGTISSYEQYF.

The chain has TRBV6-5 and TRBJ2-7; 13 nucleotides agree with TRBD2. Unmatched junction bases numbered 9, after V lost 0 bases and J lost 1 base. The CDR3 is made up of 19 amino acids. The germline gives CDR1 MNHEY, CDR2 SVGAGI. CDR3 bases: TGTGCCAGCAGTTACTCCCTGACCCGGACTAGCGGGAGTTCCTACGAGCAGTACTTC. It yields the protein CASSYSLTRTSGSSYEQYF.